These 12 T cell receptor beta chains were all obtained from the same sample, sequenced in a study of cytomegalovirus exposure and HLA in healthy donors. The PCR employed 60 Vbeta primers together with 13 Jbeta primers. Sequenced by immunoSEQ multiplex PCR; TCRdb stores in-frame clones only, minus some. This table holds around 210,000 clones, approximately 79% found once. The sequencing input was PBMCs. These TCRs come from a man aged 50 to 59 in good health and CMV-seronegative.

This clone turned up a few times. The CDR3 sequence: CASSGGEDTGELFF. As DNA, the CDR3 is TGTGCCAGCAGTGGGGGGGAGGACACCGGGGAGCTGTTTTTT. The chain links TRBV6-1 to TRBJ2-2; possible D gene TRBD2, 6 bases. V shed 4 bases and J shed 3 bases, with 9 bases lying between them. Germline V gene sequence: CDR1 MNHNS, CDR2 SASEGT. CDR3 length equals 14 residues.

The chain employs TRBV5-1 and TRBJ2-3, with 7 bases aligning to TRBD1. Germline loops: CDR1 SGHRS, CDR2 YFSETQ. The V segment lost 4 bases and the J segment 2 bases; nucleotides outside the gene matches: 4. This CDR3 has 14 amino acids. The CDR3 here is CASSRDRVTDTQYF. DNA of the CDR3: TGCGCCAGCAGCCGCGACAGGGTCACAGATACGCAGTATTTT.

The chain employs TRBV19 and TRBJ2-1; 9 bases fit TRBD2. The V gene's germline CDR1 is LNHDA and CDR2 SQIVND (reference sequence). The CDR3 sequence is 14 residues long. Losses at the gene ends were 7 bases for V and 2 bases for J; bases not matched to a gene: 3. The CDR3 nucleotides read TGTGCCAGTACCCTAGCGGGAACCTACAATGAGCAGTTCTTC. Encoded protein: CASTLAGTYNEQFF. Combining the CDR3 with reference TRBV19 and TRBJ2-1 gives the whole variable domain DGGITQSPKYLFRKEGQNVTLSCEQNLNHDAMYWYRQDPGQGLRLIYYSQIVNDFQKGDIAEGYSVSREKKESFPLTVTSAQKNPTAFYLCASTLAGTYNEQFFGPGTRLTVL.

This chain joins TRBV7-9 and TRBJ2-7, with TRBD1 matching 9 bases. The CDR3 sequence is 15 residues long. The germline CDR1 and CDR2 sequences are SEHNR and FQNEAQ (reference sequence). Unmatched junction bases numbered 7, after V lost 4 bases and J lost 3 bases. Here the CDR3 reads CASSSPGTGIYEQYF. The CDR3 DNA reads as TGTGCCAGCAGCTCACCCGGGACAGGGATCTACGAGCAGTACTTC.

This rearrangement joins TRBV5-1 to TRBJ2-7, with 13 positions matching TRBD2. Germline loops: CDR1 SGHRS, CDR2 YFSETQ. The CDR3 length is 15 residues. Trimming took 3 bases from V and 4 from J; bases not matched to a gene: 4. DNA of the CDR3: TGCGCCAGCAGCTGGACTAGCGGGGGAAGTTACGAGCAGTACTTC. This gives the protein CASSWTSGGSYEQYF.

The chain joins TRBV5-4 to TRBJ2-2; 8 bases map to TRBD1. Germline CDR1 is SGHNT and CDR2 is YYREEE (reference sequence). The ends lost 0 bases at V and 3 bases at J; junction bases unmatched: 1. CDR3 length: 15 residues. CDR3 residues: CASSLVQGDTGELFF. The CDR3 region has the DNA TGTGCCAGCAGCTTGGTACAGGGGGACACCGGGGAGCTGTTTTTT.

J is TRBJ1-3 and V is TRBV6-1; the D gene is possibly TRBD1 (5 bases). CDR3 length: 18 residues. The germline V and J ends were trimmed by 2 bases and 9 bases, with 26 bases remaining between them. Germline lookup yields CDR1 MNHNS and CDR2 SASEGT. CDR3 protein: CASSERRGAADPRGTIYF. CDR3 sequence (DNA): TGTGCCAGCAGTGAAAGACGAGGGGCAGCCGATCCGCGGGGCACCATATATTTT.

This clone is a singleton in its sample. The rearrangement joins TRBV4-1 to TRBJ1-4; 7 bases align to TRBD1. CDR3 size: 16 residues. Germline loops: CDR1 MGHRA, CDR2 YSYEKL. Germline trimming cut 1 base from V and 7 bases from J; bases unmatched to any gene: 9. CDR3 loop: CASSQALTGISEKLFF. As DNA, the CDR3 is TGCGCCAGCAGCCAAGCCCTGACAGGGATAAGTGAAAAACTGTTTTTT.

V and J are TRBV10-3 and TRBJ1-2; D might be TRBD1 (6 bases). Germline V gene data show CDR1 as ENHRY and CDR2 as SYGVKD. Between the trimmed V and J ends, which lost 4 bases and 8 bases, there was a span of 17 bases. The CDR3 spans 14 residues. The CDR3, as DNA: TGTGCCATCAGTGGGACAGCCGACCCGAGGGGCTACACCTTC. It codes for CAISGTADPRGYTF.

V and J are TRBV27 and TRBJ2-7; 8 positions match TRBD2. The CDR3 runs 15 residues. Germline V CDR1 and CDR2: MNHEY, SMNVEV (reference sequence). The V gene end was trimmed by 4 bases and the J gene end by 0 bases; junction bases not matched to a gene: 5. The CDR3 nucleotides are TGTGCCAGCAGTTCCCCCGGGACTAGCTCCTACGAGCAGTACTTC. Its protein is CASSSPGTSSYEQYF.

The rearrangement links TRBV7-9 to TRBJ2-5; TRBD2 agrees at 9 bases. The assigned J gene may be wrong: the sequence end matches TRBJ2-7 better. Germline V gene sequence: CDR1 SEHNR, CDR2 FQNEAQ (reference sequence). The CDR3 extends over 15 amino acids. CDR3: CASSLGSGRIHEQYF. The CDR3, as DNA: TGTGCCAGCAGCTTGGGTAGCGGGAGAATTCACGAGCAGTACTTC.

This sequence joins TRBV6-1 and TRBJ2-5, with 7 bases fitting TRBD1. The end of the DNA fits TRBJ2-7 better, so the J call may be wrong. CDR1 and CDR2 (germline): MNHNS, SASEGT. The CDR3 length is 16 residues. The CDR3 loop reads CASSVHGSTGSYEQYF. The CDR3 nucleotides are TGTGCCAGCAGTGTTCACGGGTCGACAGGGTCTTACGAGCAGTACTTC.